This record looks at one TCR beta chain sequence and its context. This clonotype showed up many times. What antigen it recognizes has not been identified. No much larger clone is present one base from it, and per-base qualities are unavailable. For sequencing, an Illumina HiSeq 1500 was employed. TCRdb passed the public sequencing reads through fastp at Q25 and MiXCR, retaining productive beta sequences. Entries that share a CDR3 protein sequence are merged under the most common genes and DNA. Within this sample are roughly 600,000 distinct CDR3 sequences, with 20% to 25% of them counted one time only. 6.5% to 10% of the sample goes to the ten largest clones. These data originate in a study of T cell repertoires in cytomegalovirus infection (dated by TCRdb to the late 2010s). As for the study more broadly: The HLA type of each donor mattered for the analysis, because public TCR beta signatures pointed to carriage of CMV infection along with the matching HLA type.

The CDR3 spans 16 residues, from the cysteine through the phenylalanine. CDR3 DNA only is kept here, 48 bases in frame from base 1. CDR1 and CDR2 (SGHVS, FQNEAQ) derive from the germline V gene. Trimming leaves V shorter by 2 bases and J shorter by 3 bases, with the junction holding 5 bases beyond the gene matches. On the study overall, not on this receptor specifically: The ex vivo response was dominated by HLA-C-restricted CMV-specific TCR beta clonotypes, and the single most frequent clonotype in two of eight donors was supplied by these HLA-C-restricted clonotypes. In both this cohort and an independent roughly 350-donor cohort, the cumulative frequency of public TCR beta family members distinguished carriers of CMV infection plus the relevant HLA type.

Specimen: CD8+ T cells from PBMCs. The chain is assembled from TRBV7-8 and TRBJ2-1, with 9 middle bases fitting TRBD1. This TCR was sampled from a human donor in good health (CMV status not recorded). Some clones in this sample may be carry-over from other donors' samples. The bases are TGTGCCAGCAGCTTACCCGGGACAGGGAGCTACAATGAGCAGTTCTTC. It codes for CASSLPGTGSYNEQFF.